This T cell receptor beta chain derives from a study of OX40 agonist ivuxolimab in advanced cancers. The wider study: The dose-escalation cohort was approximately 81% male, with a mean age of 60 years, ranging about 23 to 90. Prior therapy, whether anti-PD-1, anti-PD-L1 or anti-CTLA-4, was allowed, and less than 45% had some. Overall study results and limits: Dosing at 0.1 to 3.0 mg/kg was accompanied by clonal expansion of CD4+ and CD8+ blood T cells by week 6.

V was pared by 5 bases and J by 12 bases, with 14 bases between. The CDR3 is made up of 12 amino acids. The germline CDR1 and CDR2 sequences are SEHNR and FQNEAQ (reference sequence). Peripheral blood came from all dose cohorts at three timepoints. Here immunoSEQ multiplex PCR was the method, and the copy in TCRdb shows in-frame clones only, minus some. The sample comprises around 120,000 clones, more than 80% of which are singletons, and approximately 0.51% rests with the top ten. A remark on this clone: Its antigen is not identified.

The genes are TRBV7-9 and TRBJ2-1, with a possible D match to TRBD2 (5 bases). Here the sequenced sample was CD4+ or CD8+ T cells sorted from blood, taken in a trial of the OX40 agonist ivuxolimab. This receptor was obtained from an adult with an advanced solid tumor such as melanoma, head and neck, liver or kidney cancer. The CDR3 loop reads CASSPTLGAQFF. The CDR3 DNA follows: TGTGCCAGCAGCCCGACGCTGGGAGCGCAGTTCTTC.